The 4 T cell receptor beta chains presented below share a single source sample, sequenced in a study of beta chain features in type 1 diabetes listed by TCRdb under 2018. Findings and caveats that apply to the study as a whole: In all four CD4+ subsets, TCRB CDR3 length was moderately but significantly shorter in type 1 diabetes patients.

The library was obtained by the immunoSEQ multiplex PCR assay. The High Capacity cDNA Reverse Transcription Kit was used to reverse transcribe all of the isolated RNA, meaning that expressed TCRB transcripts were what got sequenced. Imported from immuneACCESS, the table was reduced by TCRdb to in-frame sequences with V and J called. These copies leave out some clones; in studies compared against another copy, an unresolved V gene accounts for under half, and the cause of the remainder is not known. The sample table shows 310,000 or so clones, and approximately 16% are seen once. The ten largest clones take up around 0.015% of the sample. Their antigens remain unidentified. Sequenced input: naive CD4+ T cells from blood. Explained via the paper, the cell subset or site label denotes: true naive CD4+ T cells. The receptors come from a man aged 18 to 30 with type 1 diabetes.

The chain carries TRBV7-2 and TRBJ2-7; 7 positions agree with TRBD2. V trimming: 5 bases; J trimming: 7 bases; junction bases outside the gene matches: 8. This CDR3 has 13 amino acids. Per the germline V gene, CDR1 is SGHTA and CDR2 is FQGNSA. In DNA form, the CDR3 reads TGTGCCAGCAGCCTAAGCGGGGTGAGGGAGCAGTACTTC. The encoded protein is CASSLSGVREQYF.

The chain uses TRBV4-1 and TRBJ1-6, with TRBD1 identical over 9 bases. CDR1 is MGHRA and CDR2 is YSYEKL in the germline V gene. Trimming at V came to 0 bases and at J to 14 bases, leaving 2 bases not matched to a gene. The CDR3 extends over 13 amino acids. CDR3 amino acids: CASSQDRDRALHF. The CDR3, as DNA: TGCGCCAGCAGCCAAGATCGGGACAGGGCCCTCCACTTT.

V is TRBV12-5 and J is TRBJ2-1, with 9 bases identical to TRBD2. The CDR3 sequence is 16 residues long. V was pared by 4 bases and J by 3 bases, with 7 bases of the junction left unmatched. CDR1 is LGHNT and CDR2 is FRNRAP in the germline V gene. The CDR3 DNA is TGTGCTAGTGGTTCGGGGGGACTAGCAGACTACAATGAGCAGTTCTTC. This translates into CASGSGGLADYNEQFF.

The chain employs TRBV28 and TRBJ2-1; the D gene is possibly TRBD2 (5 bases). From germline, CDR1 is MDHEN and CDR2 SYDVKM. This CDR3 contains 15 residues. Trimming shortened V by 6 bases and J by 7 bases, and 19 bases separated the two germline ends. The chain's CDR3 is CASSEGVGRLNEQFF. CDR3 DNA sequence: TGTGCCAGCAGCGAGGGCGTTGGCAGGCTAAATGAGCAGTTCTTC.